Detailed here is one T cell receptor beta chain. Researchers sorted naive CD8 T cells as cells that were CD8+CD4-CCR7+CD45RA+. This record comes from a study of molecular identifiers for immune sequencing clone quantification. Study at large: Within a replicate experiment, RNA obtained from either about 21,000 or 97,000 naive CD8 cells was divided into five aliquots, and four of those aliquots were then sequenced.

Making the bulk TCR libraries relied on previously described methods and listed TCR primers. MiXCR was run by TCRdb on the PCR reads, yielding one entry per CDR3 protein. The table lists 88,000 or so distinct CDR3 sequences, roughly 21% of them singletons. Sequencing was performed on naive CD8+ T cells from blood, with Jurkat cell RNA spiked in. Subset noted: FACS-sorted CD8+CD4-CCR7+CD45RA+ naive T cells. This TCR was sampled from a human donor in good health. Some libraries in this study had Jurkat cell RNA spiked in.

As DNA, the CDR3 is TGTGCCAGCACTCAAGGGCCGGACAGGGCTGGCGAGCAGTACTTC. Protein sequence: CASTQGPDRAGEQYF. This chain uses TRBV6-2 or TRBV6-3 with TRBJ2-7, with TRBD1 identical over 8 bases. Trimming at V came to 7 bases and at J to 6 bases, leaving 14 bases not matched to a gene. The CDR3 extends over 15 amino acids. Germline CDR1 and CDR2: MNHEY and SVGEGT.